This T cell receptor (beta chain) was sequenced in a study of blood T cell repertoires in COVID-19. Study context: T cells, B-cell-depleted T cells, or PBMCs provided the cDNA or gDNA that served as material.

CDR3 length: 15 residues. The V gene end was trimmed by 4 bases and the J gene end by 8 bases; junction bases not matched to a gene: 11. CDR1 SGDLS and CDR2 YYNGEE come from the germline V gene. In the original workflow: Amplified reference gene primers provided the basis for estimating nucleated cell counts. Measured with immunoSEQ multiplex PCR; TCRdb has only the in-frame clones, and not every one. V and J calls plus clone size are reproduced from that table; the DNA served to infer D and trimming. The repertoire holds 200,000 to 250,000 clones, with 82% as singletons. Residents of 24 US areas, aged about 18 to 95 years, made up the participants. Membership in each cohort depended on participant-reported clinical history.

The chain links TRBV9 to TRBJ2-1; 8 bases fit TRBD2. The sample consisted of PBMCs or T cells enriched from blood (not recorded which). This TCR was sampled from a woman aged 55-69 years who had recovered from COVID-19. Written as DNA, the CDR3 is TGTGCCAGCAGCTCCCCGAGCGGGAGTGGGTATGAGCAGTTCTTC. Protein sequence: CASSSPSGSGYEQFF.